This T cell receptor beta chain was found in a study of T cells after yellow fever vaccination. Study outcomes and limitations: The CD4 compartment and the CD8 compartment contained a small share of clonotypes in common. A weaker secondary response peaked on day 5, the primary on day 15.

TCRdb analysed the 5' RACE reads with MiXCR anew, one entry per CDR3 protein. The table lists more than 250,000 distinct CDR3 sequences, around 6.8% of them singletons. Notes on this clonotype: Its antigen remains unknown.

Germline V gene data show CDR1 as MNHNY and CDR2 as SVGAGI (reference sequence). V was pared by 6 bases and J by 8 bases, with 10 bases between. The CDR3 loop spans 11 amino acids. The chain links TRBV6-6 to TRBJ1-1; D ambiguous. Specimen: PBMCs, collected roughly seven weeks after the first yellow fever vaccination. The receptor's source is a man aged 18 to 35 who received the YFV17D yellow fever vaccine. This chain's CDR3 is CASRVTDEAFF. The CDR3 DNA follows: TGTGCCAGCAGGGTGACGGACGAAGCTTTCTTT.